The 28 T cell receptor beta chains below were found in one sample sequenced in a study of blood T cell repertoires in COVID-19. Method: immunoSEQ multiplex PCR; TCRdb's copy keeps in-frame clones and lacks some. The sample contains around 50,000 clones, approximately 80% of which appear only once. The material sequenced was peripheral blood. The receptors were sampled from a man aged 80 or over with COVID-19, enrolled during active disease.

V usage is TRBV10-3 and J usage is TRBJ2-7; tentatively, D is TRBD2 (5 bases). The CDR3 loop spans 14 amino acids. Germline V CDR1 and CDR2: ENHRY, SYGVKD. The ends were cut back, 3 bases at V and 0 bases at J, with 9 bases in the middle. CDR3 sequence: CAISDEGISYEQYF. CDR3 sequence (DNA): TGTGCCATCAGTGACGAGGGAATCTCCTACGAGCAGTACTTC.

The V and J genes are TRBV5-1 and TRBJ1-6, with D hard to call. Trimming left V 1 base short and J 0 bases short, with 8 bases between. The CDR3 is 16 amino acids. CDR1 and CDR2 (germline): SGHRS, YFSETQ. The DNA of the CDR3 is TGCGCCAGCAGCTTGATGGGGAGCTCCTATAATTCACCCCTCCACTTT. This encodes CASSLMGSSYNSPLHF.

The rearrangement links TRBV7-3 to TRBJ2-3, with TRBD1 matching 7 bases. V shed 5 bases and J 3 bases; nucleotides not matched to a gene: 5. The CDR3 is 14 residues long. Germline V gives CDR1 SGHTA, CDR2 FQGTGA. This CDR3 reads CASSTQTGTDTQYF. CDR3 DNA: TGTGCCAGCAGCACACAGACAGGGACAGATACGCAGTATTTT.

The CDR3 loop is CASSQEGAYTEAFF. In DNA form, the CDR3 reads TGTGCCAGCAGCCAAGAAGGGGCTTACACTGAAGCTTTCTTT. The rearrangement joins TRBV3-1 (or the pseudogene TRBV3-2) to TRBJ1-1; D may be TRBD1 (5 bases). The V gene's germline CDR1 is LGHDT and CDR2 YNNKEL (reference sequence). The CDR3 spans 14 residues. V lost 0 bases and J 3 bases, leaving 8 bases between the germline ends.

The rearrangement uses TRBV5-6 and TRBJ2-1, with TRBD2 matching over 7 bases. Germline V gene lookup returns CDR1 SGHDT and CDR2 YYEEEE. The CDR3 extends over 13 amino acids. The junction had 4 bases not matched to a gene; V was cut back by 0 bases and J by 10 bases. CDR3 in amino acids: CASSLGLASEQFF. The CDR3 DNA follows: TGTGCCAGCAGCTTGGGACTAGCATCCGAGCAGTTCTTC. Full variable domain (rest looked up from reference TRBV5-6 and TRBJ2-1): DAGVTQSPTHLIKTRGQQVTLRCSPKSGHDTVSWYQQALGQGPQFIFQYYEEEERQRGNFPDRFSGHQFPNYSSELNVNALLLGDSALYLCASSLGLASEQFFGPGTRLTVL.

This rearrangement joins TRBV6-1 to TRBJ1-5, with 10 bases matching TRBD1. The CDR3 extends over 20 amino acids. Trimming at V came to 3 bases and at J to 0 bases, leaving 14 bases not matched to a gene. The germline V gene encodes CDR1 MNHNS and CDR2 SASEGT. CDR3 sequence: CASSETRQGAARVSNQPQHF. CDR3 DNA: TGTGCCAGCAGTGAGACTAGACAGGGGGCCGCTAGGGTTAGCAATCAGCCCCAGCATTTT.

This clone is a singleton in its sample. The chain recombines TRBV7-9 with TRBJ1-4, with 7 nucleotides matching TRBD1. The germline V gene has CDR1 SEHNR and CDR2 FQNEAQ (reference sequence). CDR3 length: 14 amino acids. After removal of 3 bases from V and 7 bases from J, the junction contained 5 bases not matched to a gene. This chain's CDR3 is CASSLNRGAEKLFF. The CDR3 coding sequence is TGTGCCAGCAGCTTGAACAGGGGCGCTGAAAAACTGTTTTTT.

This clone turned up a few times. The genes are TRBV7-3 and TRBJ2-1, with 7 bases lining up with TRBD2. Unmatched junction bases numbered 5, after V lost 4 bases and J lost 8 bases. The CDR3 contains 13 residues. From germline, CDR1 is SGHTA and CDR2 FQGTGA. CDR3 coding DNA: TGTGCCAGCAGCTGGGACTATAGCCATGAGCAGTTCTTC. Translating gives CASSWDYSHEQFF.

J is TRBJ1-1 and V is TRBV7-2; D remains ambiguous. The germline V and J ends were trimmed by 6 bases and 5 bases, with 10 bases remaining between them. CDR3 length: 12 residues. Germline V gene lookup returns CDR1 SGHTA and CDR2 FQGNSA. The CDR3 reads CASSAILTEAFF. The CDR3 DNA reads TGTGCCAGCAGTGCGATCCTAACTGAAGCTTTCTTT. Based on the CDR3 plus reference TRBV7-2 and TRBJ1-1, the full variable domain is GAGVSQSPSNKVTEKGKDVELRCDPISGHTALYWYRQSLGQGLEFLIYFQGNSAPDKSGLPSDRFSAERTGGSVSTLTIQRTQQEDSAVYLCASSAILTEAFFGQGTRLTVV.

There are a few counts of this clone. The chain couples TRBV2 to TRBJ1-1, with D possibly matching TRBD1 (6 bases). The CDR3 has 13 amino acids. V shed 10 bases and J shed 5 bases, with 17 bases lying between them. Germline assignment: CDR1 SNHLY and CDR2 FYNNEI. The CDR3 region is CAISKGELTEAFF. The CDR3 coding sequence is TGTGCCATCTCCAAGGGGGAACTGACTGAAGCTTTCTTT.

The chain carries TRBV6-2 or TRBV6-3 and TRBJ2-7, with 10 bases that match TRBD1. V was clipped by 5 bases and J by 2 bases; unmatched bases: 9. Per the germline V gene, CDR1 is MNHEY and CDR2 is SVGEGT. The CDR3 has 16 residues. For the CDR3, the DNA is TGTGCCAGCAGTCAGTCCGGGACAGGGGCCACCTACGAGCAGTACGTC. Its translation is CASSQSGTGATYEQYV.

This clone was detected only a few times. V is TRBV19 and J is TRBJ2-2; 7 bases align to TRBD2. Looked up from germline, CDR1 is LNHDA and CDR2 is SQIVND (reference sequence). This CDR3 spans 17 amino acids. J gave up 0 bases and V 5 bases, and 9 bases lay outside the gene matches. CDR3 bases: TGTGCCAGTAGTCCGCGGGGGAGCGGACCGAACACCGGGGAGCTGTTTTTT. Translation gives CASSPRGSGPNTGELFF.

CDR3 DNA: TGCGCCAGCAGCTTGTCGAGGCCCGGGAACTATGGCTACACCTTC. Translation gives CASSLSRPGNYGYTF. The genes are TRBV5-1 and TRBJ1-2; the D is unclear. The CDR3 has 15 residues. Germline lookup yields CDR1 SGHRS and CDR2 YFSETQ. Trimming cost V 1 base and J 2 bases, with 12 bases left between them.

The chain links TRBV6-1 to TRBJ1-5, with 10 bases fitting TRBD1. Germline V lookup: CDR1 MNHNS, CDR2 SASEGT. The CDR3 covers 18 residues. The J segment lost 2 bases and the V segment lost 1 base, leaving 8 bases of the junction unmatched. The CDR3 spells CASSEGGTGTGGNQPQHF. In DNA form, the CDR3 reads TGTGCCAGCAGTGAAGGCGGAACCGGGACAGGGGGCAATCAGCCCCAGCATTTT.

The V gene is TRBV10-1, the J gene TRBJ2-5; 14 positions match TRBD2. Looked up from germline, CDR1 is WNHNN and CDR2 is SYGVQD (reference sequence). The CDR3 spans 16 residues. The J segment lost 5 bases and the V segment lost 0 bases, leaving 2 bases of the junction unmatched. DNA of the CDR3: TGCGCCAGCAGTGAGTCGGGACTAGCGGGAGTTGAGACCCAGTACTTC. Its translation is CASSESGLAGVETQYF.

The V call is TRBV4-1, the J call TRBJ2-5; 10 bases agree with TRBD2. The CDR3 has 20 residues. Germline loops: CDR1 MGHRA, CDR2 YSYEKL. J lost 1 base, V lost 0 bases, and 14 bases had no gene match. CDR3: CASSQEVGTLAGVFQETQYF. The CDR3 bases are TGCGCCAGCAGCCAAGAAGTGGGGACTCTAGCGGGGGTTTTCCAAGAGACCCAGTACTTC.

The chain links TRBV9 to TRBJ1-3, with D hard to call. The germline CDR1 and CDR2 sequences are SGDLS and YYNGEE. The CDR3 sequence is 13 residues long. V shed 4 bases and J shed 4 bases, with 9 bases lying between them. The CDR3 region has the DNA TGTGCCAGCAGCCCCCCCCCAGGAAACACCATATATTTT. Translating gives CASSPPPGNTIYF.

The chain combines TRBV30 with TRBJ2-2; 7 bases map to TRBD2. V trimming: 0 bases; J trimming: 4 bases; junction bases outside the gene matches: 14. Germline V gene lookup returns CDR1 GTSNPN and CDR2 SVGIG (reference sequence). The CDR3 totals 18 residues. The CDR3 DNA follows: TGTGCCTGGAGTGTATGGACGGGAGGCCCCCGGGGCACCGGGGAGCTGTTTTTT. Translating it yields CAWSVWTGGPRGTGELFF.

The rearrangement uses TRBV5-5 and TRBJ2-7; 7 positions match TRBD1. The ends lost 2 bases at V and 2 bases at J; junction bases unmatched: 1. The germline V gene has CDR1 SGHKS and CDR2 YYEKEE (reference sequence). This CDR3 contains 13 residues. This CDR3 is CASSFDRAYEQYV. The DNA for the CDR3 is TGTGCCAGCAGCTTTGACAGGGCCTACGAGCAGTACGTC.

V is TRBV4-3 and J is TRBJ2-5; D is unclear. The CDR3 is 13 residues long. Trimming took 0 bases from V and 4 from J, leaving 6 bases between them. CDR1 and CDR2 (germline): LGHNA, YSLEER. CDR3 protein: CASSQDVAETQYF. The CDR3 DNA follows: TGCGCCAGCAGCCAAGATGTGGCAGAGACCCAGTACTTC.

The chain joins TRBV19 to TRBJ1-2; possible D gene TRBD1, 5 bases. Germline CDR1 reads LNHDA; CDR2 reads SQIVND (reference sequence). There are 14 residues in the CDR3. Trimming shortened V by 5 bases and J by 4 bases, and 14 bases separated the two germline ends. This CDR3 is CASSPRGGSYGYTF. The CDR3 region has the DNA TGTGCCAGTAGTCCCCGGGGGGGAAGCTATGGCTACACCTTC.

The chain is built from TRBV5-4 and TRBJ2-2, with TRBD1 matching 7 bases. Germline V gene data show CDR1 as SGHNT and CDR2 as YYREEE (reference sequence). This CDR3 has 17 residues. Trimming removed 0 bases from V and 6 bases from J; junction bases left unmatched: 11. CDR3 sequence (DNA): TGTGCCAGCAGCTTGGGATTAGACAGGGCGAATTCCGGGGAGCTGTTTTTT. It is translated as CASSLGLDRANSGELFF.

This clone was detected a few times. The chain combines TRBV5-4 with TRBJ1-5; the D gene is possibly TRBD1 (5 bases). Germline V CDR1 and CDR2: SGHNT, YYREEE (reference sequence). Between the trimmed V and J ends, which lost 2 bases and 0 bases, there was a span of 9 bases. This CDR3 contains 15 residues. CDR3 amino acids: CASSFGGISNQPQHF. The CDR3 DNA reads TGTGCCAGCAGCTTTGGGGGGATTAGCAATCAGCCCCAGCATTTT.

This chain uses TRBV7-2 with TRBJ2-5; 8 nucleotides agree with TRBD2. V gave up 3 bases and J gave up 5 bases; unmatched junction bases: 8. CDR1 and CDR2 from the germline V gene are SGHTA and FQGNSA. The CDR3 runs 15 residues. The CDR3 spells CASSFVSGILETQYF. The CDR3 DNA follows: TGTGCCAGCAGCTTTGTTAGCGGGATTTTGGAGACCCAGTACTTC.

The CDR3 DNA follows: TGCGCCAGCAGCCAACCGCCCGGGACAAGCACCGGGGAGCTGTTTTTT. Amino acids: CASSQPPGTSTGELFF. The chain employs TRBV4-1 and TRBJ2-2; tentative D call: TRBD1 (6 bases). V was clipped by 2 bases and J by 4 bases, with 14 bases between them. The CDR3 consists of 16 residues. The germline CDR1 and CDR2 sequences are MGHRA and YSYEKL.

This chain uses TRBV12-3 or TRBV12-4 with TRBJ2-5; no clear D gene. The CDR3 length is 11 residues. Trimming left V 6 bases short and J 4 bases short, with 6 bases between. The CDR3 protein is CASSQSETQYF. CDR3 DNA: TGTGCCAGCAGCCAATCAGAGACCCAGTACTTC.

The rearrangement joins TRBV7-9 to TRBJ2-1; D is uncertain. V dropped 3 bases and J dropped 16 bases, with 16 bases sitting between them. From germline, CDR1 is SEHNR and CDR2 FQNEAQ (reference sequence). This CDR3 region has 12 residues. The CDR3 sequence: CASSFQAPNEFF. DNA for the CDR3: TGTGCCAGCAGCTTTCAGGCCCCGAATGAATTCTTC.

This chain connects TRBV6-5 to TRBJ1-2; TRBD1 agrees at 7 bases. The CDR3 spans 13 residues. After removal of 5 bases from V and 7 bases from J, the junction contained 7 bases not matched to a gene. Germline lookup yields CDR1 MNHEY and CDR2 SVGAGI. CDR3 region: CASSNTGAPGYTF. CDR3 DNA: TGTGCCAGCAGTAACACAGGGGCTCCTGGCTACACCTTC.